This TCR beta chain was retrieved from a study of blood T cell repertoires in COVID-19 (dated by TCRdb to the early 2020s). About the study as a whole: Collaborator samples came from the United States, Italy and Spain and covered acute and convalescent phases of COVID-19. The material from the prospective study consisted of cDNA or gDNA derived from T cells, B-cell-depleted T cells, or PBMCs. The dataset comprised deeply sampled blood TCRbeta repertoires from subjects exposed to, actively infected with, or recovered from COVID-19. The repertoires were released in a freely available public database intended as a resource for research on the immune response to SARS-CoV-2. The samples were drawn from two sources: the first 160 participants of the ongoing ImmuneRACE study, and 950 to 1,500 subjects contributed by 6 global collaborators. A de-identified subject ID, COVID-19 status, age in years and sex were almost always included in the sample metadata. Where available, HLA class I and class II types were taken from metadata supplied by the sample provider and were not determined by assay-based typing. What the work shows at the level of the full study, not this receptor alone: Clinical and demographic metadata were provided uncurated, with the amount varying by source and participant.

As concerns this clone: No cognate antigen has been identified for it. Base qualities are not at hand, and no much larger clone is one base apart.

TCRbeta CDR3 regions were amplified from genomic DNA using the immunoSEQ Assay, a bias-controlled multiplex PCR. Regarding the original processing steps: Nucleated cell counts per sample were estimated from amplification of reference gene primers within the assay. To quantify the absolute abundance of each unique TCRbeta CDR3 rearrangement, sequence reads were collapsed and filtered. For each sample, productive Simpson clonality was calculated as the square root of Simpson's diversity index across productive rearrangements. Sourced from immuneACCESS, this table was stored by TCRdb with only in-frame sequences that have V and J called. A share of the clones is absent; for the studies checked, an unresolved V gene accounts for under half, and the remainder has no known explanation. That table supplies the V and J calls and clone size; D and trimming were determined from the DNA. Present in this sample are 200,000 to 300,000 clones, around 90% of which were seen just once. Approximately 4% of the sample rests with the top ten.

The collaborating institutions used their own protocols to collect whole blood in K2EDTA tubes. For TCRbeta analysis, collaborator samples were shipped as frozen whole blood, as isolated PBMCs, or as DNA extracted from either sample type. V and J are truncated by 0 bases and 4 bases respectively, leaving an intervening sequence of 13 bases. Including cysteine and phenylalanine, the CDR3 has 15 amino acids. Only the CDR3 DNA stays, 45 bases, in frame from base 1. For CDR1 and CDR2, the germline V gene (reference sequence) lists SGHNT and YYREEE. The rearrangement combines TRBV5-4 with TRBJ1-1; possibly the D gene is TRBD1, per 5 matching bases. This TCR derives from a woman between 35 and 50 years old with acute or convalescent COVID-19. Sequenced sample: peripheral blood. The CDR3 here reads CASSLASRALTEAFF. The bases are TGTGCCAGCAGCTTGGCCTCCAGGGCCCTCACTGAAGCTTTCTTT.